This T cell receptor beta chain derives from a study of somatic mutations in cytotoxic T cells in rheumatoid arthritis. Study in general: Each patient's diagnosis was followed right away by a blood draw (roughly 33 ml EDTA), before any treatment.

Details on this clone: What it binds is unknown.

Trimming cost V 5 bases and J 2 bases, with 15 bases left between them. CDR3 length: 16 residues. The germline gives CDR1 KGHSH, CDR2 LQKENI. General observations from the study: TRBV07 showed slight underrepresentation in rheumatoid arthritis patients, unadjusted for multiple comparisons.

Per the original methods: Patient CD8+ clones exceeding 1% seldom corresponded to published virus-specific TCRB sequences. Measured with immunoSEQ multiplex PCR; TCRdb has only the in-frame clones, and not every one. For V, J and clone size, that table is used; D and trimming come from the DNA. The sample consists of roughly 10,000 clones, around 80% of them appearing once. The sample taken for sequencing was CD8+ T cells sorted from blood. This chain joins TRBV18 and TRBJ2-2; either TRBD1 or TRBD2 may supply D (6 bases each). The clonotype originates from an adult with rheumatoid arthritis. CDR3 sequence (DNA): TGTGCCAGCTCAGCGGTTACGGGGGCTAACACCGGGGAGCTGTTTTTT. Encoded protein: CASSAVTGANTGELFF.